This T cell receptor (beta chain) was sequenced in a study of cytomegalovirus exposure and HLA in healthy donors. Regarding the study as a whole: Analysis was performed later, and it showed HLA-associated TCR beta chains to be more clonally expanded than equally common others. A previous analysis found most TCR beta V segments productive roughly 87% or roughly 30% of the time.

Germline V gene sequence: CDR1 WNHNN, CDR2 SYGVQD (reference sequence). This CDR3 has 17 residues. J was trimmed by 0 bases and V by 3 bases; bases with no gene match: 7. Healthy bone marrow donors made up the cohort. On this clone: Antigen specificity is unknown.

Researchers ran the PCR with 60 Vbeta and 13 Jbeta primers. Authors' data handling: Later reanalysis found 80 million or so unique TCR beta chains, 10 million to 14 million of them shared. Clones were sequenced by immunoSEQ multiplex PCR, and TCRdb holds only the in-frame ones, with some missing. D and trimming come from the DNA, and the V and J calls and clone size come from that table. The top ten clones hold 8.5% to 10% of a sample with around 90,000 clones, approximately 86% of them seen once. The material sequenced was PBMCs. The sequence was collected from a man in his thirties or forties in good health and CMV-seropositive. This chain connects TRBV10-1 to TRBJ2-1; TRBD1 matches 8 bases. CDR3 protein: CASSDLQGGSSYNEQFF. As DNA, the CDR3 is TGCGCCAGCAGTGATCTACAGGGGGGAAGCTCCTACAATGAGCAGTTCTTC.